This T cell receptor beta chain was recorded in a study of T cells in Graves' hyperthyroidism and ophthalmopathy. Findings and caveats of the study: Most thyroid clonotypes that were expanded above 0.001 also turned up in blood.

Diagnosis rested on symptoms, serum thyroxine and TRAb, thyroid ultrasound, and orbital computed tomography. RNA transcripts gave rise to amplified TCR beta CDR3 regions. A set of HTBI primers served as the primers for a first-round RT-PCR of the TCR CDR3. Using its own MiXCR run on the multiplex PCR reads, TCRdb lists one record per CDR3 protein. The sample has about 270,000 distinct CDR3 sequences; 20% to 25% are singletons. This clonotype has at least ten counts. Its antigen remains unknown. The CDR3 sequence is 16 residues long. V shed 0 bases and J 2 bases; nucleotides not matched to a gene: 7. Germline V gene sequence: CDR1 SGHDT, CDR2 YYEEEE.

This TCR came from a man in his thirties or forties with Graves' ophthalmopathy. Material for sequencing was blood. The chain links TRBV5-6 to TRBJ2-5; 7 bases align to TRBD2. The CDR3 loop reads CASSLEGLVRQETQYF. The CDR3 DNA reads TGTGCCAGCAGCTTGGAAGGACTAGTCCGACAAGAGACCCAGTACTTC.